This T cell receptor beta chain was sequenced for a study of identical twins. Whole-study findings and limits: Those out-of-frame alpha sequences shared by twins showed an excess of low generation probability. Conclusions were based on cross-sectional statistical analysis, without following the same donors.

With regard to this clonotype: Antigen specificity is unknown.

Using its own MiXCR run on the 5' RACE reads, TCRdb lists one record per CDR3 protein. The sample includes under 900,000 distinct CDR3 sequences, over 15% seen only once; the top ten take under 15%. The CDR3 contains 16 residues. V shed 3 bases and J shed 2 bases, with 17 bases lying between them. CDR1 and CDR2 (germline): LNHNV, YYDKDF (reference sequence). These same data were also listed under a study on T cells expressing NK-cell markers.

The sequencing input was PBMCs. This rearrangement joins TRBV15 to TRBJ2-7, with TRBD1 as a possible D gene (5 bases). The receptor comes from a woman between 18 and 29 years old in good health. CDR3 coding DNA: TGTGCCACCAGCAGGGATATCAGGGTTGGTGCCTACGAGCAGTACTTC. Amino acid sequence: CATSRDIRVGAYEQYF. The variable domain in full, completed from reference TRBV15 and TRBJ2-7, reads DAMVIQNPRYQVTQFGKPVTLSCSQTLNHNVMYWYQQKSSQAPKLLFHYYDKDFNNEADTPDNFQSRRPNTSFCFLDIRSPGLGDTAMYLCATSRDIRVGAYEQYFGPGTRLTVT.